This TCR beta chain was identified in a study of response to subunit inactivated influenza vaccine. From the RT-PCR reads, TCRdb called clonotypes with MiXCR, one entry per CDR3 protein. The data hold roughly 670,000 distinct CDR3 sequences, with 12% to 15% observed a single time. V was pared by 4 bases and J by 4 bases, with 17 bases between. The CDR3 totals 16 residues. Germline V lookup: CDR1 SEHNR, CDR2 FQNEAQ (reference sequence). The chain uses TRBV7-9 and TRBJ2-1; tentative D call: TRBD2 (5 bases). The sequenced sample was PBMCs from blood, obtained 14 to 15 days before vaccination. The TCR was taken from a man in his fifties or sixties who received an inactivated influenza vaccine. The CDR3 is CASSWFRGESYNEQFF. The CDR3 DNA is TGTGCCAGCAGCTGGTTTCGGGGAGAATCTTACAATGAGCAGTTCTTC.